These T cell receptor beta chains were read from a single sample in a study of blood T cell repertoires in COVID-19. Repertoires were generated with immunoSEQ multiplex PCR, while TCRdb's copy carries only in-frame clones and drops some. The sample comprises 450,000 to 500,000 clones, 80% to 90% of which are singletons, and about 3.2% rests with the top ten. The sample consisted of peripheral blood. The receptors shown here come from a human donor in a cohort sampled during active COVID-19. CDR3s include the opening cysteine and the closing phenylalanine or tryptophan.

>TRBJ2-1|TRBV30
CAWRVSLVGEQFF
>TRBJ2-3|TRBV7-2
CASSYARTPSTDTQYF
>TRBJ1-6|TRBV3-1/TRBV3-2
CASSQGAGISSPLHF
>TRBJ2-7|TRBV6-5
CASSLGRADEQYF
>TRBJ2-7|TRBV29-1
CSVELERGYEQYF
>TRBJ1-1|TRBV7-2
CASSSQGIRTEAFF
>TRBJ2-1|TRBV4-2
CASRPQGNSNEQFF
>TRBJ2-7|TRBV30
CAWSVLRQGGYEQYF
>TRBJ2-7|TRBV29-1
CSAGDGDSYEQYF
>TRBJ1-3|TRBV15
CATKDSGTGAGNTIYF
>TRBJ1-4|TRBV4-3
CASSPLAGVATNEKLFF
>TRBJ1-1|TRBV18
CASSQGVGTEAFF
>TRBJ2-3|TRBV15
CATSSYRVRATDTQYF
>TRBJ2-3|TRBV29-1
CSSTGGRGDTQYF
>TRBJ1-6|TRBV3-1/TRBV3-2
CASSQGSISPLHF
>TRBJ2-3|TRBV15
CATSRSGGRTDTQYF
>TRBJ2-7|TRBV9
CASSRGLAGGAYEQYF
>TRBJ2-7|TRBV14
CASSLRGGPYEQYF
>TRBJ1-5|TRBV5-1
CASSLEGSSNQPQHF
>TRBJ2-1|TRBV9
CASSVDLAGEQFF
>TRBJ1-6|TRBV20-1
CSASGTGNSPLHF
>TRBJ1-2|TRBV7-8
CASSRDGRGQYGYTF
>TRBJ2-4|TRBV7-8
CASSWGLAGGPENIQYF
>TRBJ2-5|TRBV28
CASSGREGQETQYF